This T cell receptor (beta chain) was profiled in a study of vaccination effects on CD4 cells after COVID-19. Study-level information: Two-dose BNT162b2 or mRNA-1273 vaccination was given to participants.

V was cut by 5 bases and J by 2 bases, with 21 bases left in between. The CDR3 sequence is 17 residues long. The germline gives CDR1 MGHRA, CDR2 YSYEKL. The method was immunoSEQ multiplex PCR; TCRdb's version includes in-frame clones alone and lacks a portion of them. Here the sample spans 65,000 to 90,000 clones, around 78% being singletons. Points on this clone: What it binds is unknown.

ViraFEST assay sequencing came after antigen-specific CD4+ T cells were expanded with viral peptide pools. Following a roughly ten-day culture, CD4+ T cells were purified. Vaccine recipients, nucleocapsid antibody negative, had no prior SARS-CoV-2 infection. Both day 3 and day 7 saw half the medium replaced with IL-2 medium. The sequencing here drew on CD4+ T cells from PBMCs cultured with SARS-CoV-2 spike peptides, taken before COVID-19 vaccination. This chain uses TRBV4-1 with TRBJ2-5; D is possibly TRBD2 (7 bases). This TCR was sampled from a human donor who received a COVID-19 vaccine. For the CDR3, the DNA is TGCGCCAGCAGCGGTTTCGGCGGGGGCTCAATTCAAGAGACCCAGTACTTC. Amino acids: CASSGFGGGSIQETQYF.